Following are 27 T cell receptor beta chains from one sample sequenced in a study of shared clonotypes between healthy human individuals. Sequencing used immunoSEQ multiplex PCR; TCRdb keeps in-frame clones, though not all of them. The sample carries about 2 million clones, 85% to 95% recorded once. Source material: naive CD4+ T cells sorted from blood. The subset here: CD45RA+ positively selected. These receptors were collected from a man in his late teens or twenties in good health.

This clone showed up just once. This chain joins TRBV6-5 and TRBJ1-1, with D unclear. The CDR3 is 13 amino acids. Trimming took off 5 bases at V and 4 bases at J, with 11 bases between the two ends. The germline V gene encodes CDR1 MNHEY and CDR2 SVGAGI. The CDR3 DNA sequence: TGTGCCAGCAGTACTCCTAGAAGCACTGAAGCTTTCTTT. This translates into CASSTPRSTEAFF.

The chain recombines TRBV4-3 with TRBJ2-1; TRBD2 matches at 10 bases. V gave up 0 bases and J gave up 9 bases; unmatched junction bases: 11. The CDR3 is made up of 17 amino acids. The V gene's germline CDR1 is LGHNA and CDR2 YSLEER. The CDR3 region is CASSQDRLAGDLGEQFF. The CDR3 nucleotides are TGCGCCAGCAGCCAAGATAGGCTAGCGGGAGATCTAGGTGAGCAGTTCTTC.

V and J are TRBV6-6 and TRBJ2-7, with 13 bases fitting TRBD2. This CDR3 region has 15 residues. V shed 4 bases, J shed 3 bases, and the junction held 3 bases outside the gene matches. Germline V lookup: CDR1 MNHNY, CDR2 SVGAGI (reference sequence). The CDR3 nucleotides read TGTGCCAGCAGTTGGCGGACTAGCGGGAGCTACGAGCAGTACTTC. It yields the protein CASSWRTSGSYEQYF.

Notes on this clone: Given a much more abundant clone one base away, this may be a read error. The chain has TRBV28 and TRBJ1-5; D may be TRBD1 (6 bases). The CDR3 contains 14 residues. Germline V gene lookup returns CDR1 MDHEN and CDR2 SYDVKM. Trimming took 2 bases from V and 3 from J, leaving 8 bases between them. The CDR3 sequence is CASSLTGANQPQHF. CDR3 DNA sequence: TGTGCCAGCAGTTTAACGGGGGCCAATCAGCCCCAGCATTTT.

On this clone itself: Other DNA sequences from this sample encode an identical CDR3 as well. J is TRBJ2-1 and V is TRBV28; D might be TRBD2 (5 bases). Trimming shortened V by 5 bases and J by 1 base, and 6 bases separated the two germline ends. The CDR3 loop spans 13 amino acids. Germline V CDR1 and CDR2: MDHEN, SYDVKM. CDR3 sequence (DNA): TGTGCCAGCAGTCCGGGGTCCTACAATGAGCAGTTCTTC. Protein: CASSPGSYNEQFF.

This chain joins TRBV5-1 and TRBJ2-7; tentative D call: TRBD2 (6 bases). Germline lookup yields CDR1 SGHRS and CDR2 YFSETQ. V was shortened by 4 bases and J by 2 bases, with 19 bases between the two germline ends. This CDR3 is built from 16 residues. Here the CDR3 DNA reads TGCGCCAGCAGCGGTGGACTATTAGCAGACACCTACGAGCAGTACTTC. Its protein product is CASSGGLLADTYEQYF.

The chain carries TRBV6-1 and TRBJ1-3, with D unresolved. V was trimmed by 2 bases and J by 0 bases, leaving 8 bases between them. The CDR3 sequence is 15 residues long. Germline lookup yields CDR1 MNHNS and CDR2 SASEGT. The CDR3 region has the DNA TGTGCCAGCAGTGAAACGTTTGGCTCTGGAAACACCATATATTTT. Protein sequence: CASSETFGSGNTIYF.

Regarding this clone: The sample carries other DNA sequences with the same CDR3. The chain uses TRBV7-9 and TRBJ2-1, with D possibly being TRBD2 (6 bases). V was clipped by 0 bases and J by 8 bases, with 8 bases between them. Germline loops: CDR1 SEHNR, CDR2 FQNEAQ (reference sequence). This CDR3 contains 13 residues. The CDR3 loop reads CASSLAGGDEQFF. The CDR3 DNA reads as TGTGCCAGCAGCTTAGCTGGCGGGGATGAGCAGTTCTTC.

The table lists this clone with a count of one. This rearrangement joins TRBV19 to TRBJ2-1; D not resolved. The CDR3 covers 14 residues. The V and J ends lost 7 bases and 6 bases respectively, with 16 bases between them. Germline assignment: CDR1 LNHDA and CDR2 SQIVND (reference sequence). The CDR3 DNA is TGTGCCAGTATATACCCAGAATGGAGCAATGAGCAGTTCTTC. This codes for CASIYPEWSNEQFF.

This rearrangement joins TRBV4-1 to TRBJ2-5; D is possibly TRBD2 (7 bases). The CDR3 has 13 residues. Trimming removed 6 bases at V and 5 bases at J, with 13 bases between. Germline CDR1 MGHRA, CDR2 YSYEKL. The CDR3 region is CASSYGGLETQYF. In DNA form, the CDR3 reads TGCGCCAGCAGTTACGGGGGGCTGGAGACCCAGTACTTC.

The chain carries TRBV5-1 and TRBJ2-5, with D possibly matching TRBD2 (5 bases). Trimming pared 4 bases from V and 0 bases from J, leaving 7 bases between. Per germline, CDR1 SGHRS and CDR2 YFSETQ. This CDR3 has 13 residues. The CDR3 is CASSQRYQETQYF. In nucleotides, the CDR3 is TGCGCCAGCAGCCAGCGGTACCAAGAGACCCAGTACTTC.

The chain employs TRBV27 and TRBJ1-5; D not resolved. V gave up 3 bases and J gave up 1 base, with 13 bases separating them. This CDR3 region has 16 residues. Germline V CDR1 and CDR2: MNHEY, SMNVEV (reference sequence). The CDR3 loop reads CASSFGLKRSNQPQHF. For the CDR3, the DNA is TGTGCCAGCAGTTTCGGTTTAAAAAGGAGCAATCAGCCCCAGCATTTT.

This clone came up once. The chain is built from TRBV20-1 and TRBJ2-5; possible D gene TRBD1, 5 bases. Per germline, CDR1 DFQATT and CDR2 SNEGSKA (reference sequence). The CDR3 consists of 10 residues. The CDR3 bases are TGCAGCCTAGGGGTCGAGACCCAGTACTTC. This codes for CSLGVETQYF.

V usage is TRBV9 and J usage is TRBJ2-2, with 7 bases aligning to TRBD1. Looked up from germline, CDR1 is SGDLS and CDR2 is YYNGEE. V lost 1 base and J lost 4; bases outside the gene matches: 7. The CDR3 covers 16 residues. In nucleotides, the CDR3 is TGTGCCAGCAGCGTATGGGACAGCGTCTTCACCGGGGAGCTGTTTTTT. This encodes CASSVWDSVFTGELFF.

The rearrangement joins TRBV25-1 to TRBJ1-2, with D unresolved. CDR1 and CDR2 from the germline V gene are MGHDK and SYGVNS. This CDR3 has 13 amino acids. Trimming took 1 base from V and 4 from J, leaving 7 bases between them. In DNA, the CDR3 is TGTGCCAGCAGTGAATCATCGGGCTATGGCTACACCTTC. Encoded protein: CASSESSGYGYTF.

Written as DNA, the CDR3 is TGTGCCAGCAGAACAGGGGCCAATCAGCCCCAGCATTTT. This codes for CASRTGANQPQHF. The chain uses TRBV28 and TRBJ1-5, with 7 bases that match TRBD1. The CDR3 loop spans 13 amino acids. Germline V gene sequence: CDR1 MDHEN, CDR2 SYDVKM. The V gene end was trimmed by 6 bases and the J gene end by 3 bases; junction bases not matched to a gene: 2.

This chain connects TRBV18 to TRBJ1-1, with 10 positions matching TRBD1. The CDR3 length is 14 residues. Germline trimming cut 3 bases from V and 11 bases from J; bases unmatched to any gene: 9. Looked up from germline, CDR1 is KGHSH and CDR2 is LQKENI. The CDR3 bases are TGTGCCAGCTCACCCGGACAGGGGGTCGGGGTGGCTTTCTTT. It codes for CASSPGQGVGVAFF. Based on the CDR3 plus reference TRBV18 and TRBJ1-1, the full variable domain is NAGVMQNPRHLVRRRGQEARLRCSPMKGHSHVYWYRQLPEEGLKFMVYLQKENIIDESGMPKERFSAEFPKEGPSILRIQQVVRGDSAAYFCASSPGQGVGVAFFGQGTRLTVV.

This chain joins TRBV5-5 and TRBJ2-1, with TRBD2 identical over 12 bases. CDR1 and CDR2 from the germline V gene are SGHKS and YYEKEE (reference sequence). The CDR3 totals 16 residues. The junction had 4 bases not matched to a gene; V was cut back by 0 bases and J by 6 bases. The CDR3 bases are TGTGCCAGCAGCTTGGCACTAGCGGGAGGTTTCAATGAGCAGTTCTTC. It translates to CASSLALAGGFNEQFF.

The rearrangement joins TRBV4-3 to TRBJ1-3, with D hard to call. This CDR3 is built from 14 residues. CDR1 is LGHNA and CDR2 is YSLEER in the germline V gene. V was shortened by 5 bases and J by 3 bases, with 11 bases between the two germline ends. The CDR3: CASSSRISGNTIYF. The DNA of the CDR3 is TGCGCCAGCAGCTCCCGGATTAGTGGAAACACCATATATTTT.

The table lists this clone with a count of one. The sample contains more than one DNA sequence encoding this CDR3. The chain joins TRBV30 to TRBJ2-3; D not resolved. The V gene lost 0 bases and the J gene lost 3 bases, with 4 bases spanning the gap. The CDR3 covers 12 residues. The germline V gene encodes CDR1 GTSNPN and CDR2 SVGIG (reference sequence). The CDR3 sequence is CAWSVLTDTQYF. The CDR3 nucleotides are TGTGCCTGGAGTGTCTTGACAGATACGCAGTATTTT.

On this clone itself: In the same sample, other DNA sequences code for this CDR3. The chain carries TRBV5-1 and TRBJ1-2; D may be TRBD1 (6 bases). CDR1 and CDR2 from the germline V gene are SGHRS and YFSETQ. CDR3 length equals 13 residues. V lost 4 bases to trimming and J lost 1 base, with 8 bases between them. CDR3 DNA: TGCGCCAGCAGCCCGGACAGTAACTATGGCTACACCTTC. It codes for CASSPDSNYGYTF.

The V call is TRBV30, the J call TRBJ2-7; D is unresolved. Germline V gives CDR1 GTSNPN, CDR2 SVGIG (reference sequence). The CDR3 covers 12 residues. The CDR3 DNA reads TGTGCGGCGAGCTGGCAGCGCAACGAGCAGTACTTC. Translated, it gives CAASWQRNEQYF.

The chain employs TRBV18 and TRBJ2-1, with TRBD2 matching over 13 bases. There are 20 residues in the CDR3. The junction had 16 bases not matched to a gene; V was cut back by 3 bases and J by 5 bases. CDR1 is KGHSH, CDR2 LQKENI, per germline. CDR3 region: CASSPERTSGSGLRNNEQFF. The CDR3 region has the DNA TGTGCCAGCTCACCTGAACGGACTAGCGGGAGCGGTTTGCGGAACAATGAGCAGTTCTTC.

This clone was observed a single time. The chain carries TRBV27 and TRBJ2-7; TRBD1 might be the D (6 bases). The V gene lost 6 bases and the J gene lost 4 bases, with 19 bases spanning the gap. CDR3 length: 15 amino acids. Germline V lookup: CDR1 MNHEY, CDR2 SMNVEV (reference sequence). CDR3 amino acids: CASSRNGQGNYEQYF. CDR3 bases: TGTGCCAGCAGCCGGAACGGTCAGGGGAATTACGAGCAGTACTTC.

CDR3 sequence (DNA): TGTGCCAGCATGGCCCTAGCGGGGACGGAGCAGTTCTTC. As protein: CASMALAGTEQFF. J is TRBJ2-1 and V is TRBV7-2, with TRBD2 matching over 9 bases. Trimming at V came to 7 bases and at J to 10 bases, leaving 8 bases not matched to a gene. Germline V gene lookup returns CDR1 SGHTA and CDR2 FQGNSA. The CDR3 length is 13 residues.

This chain joins TRBV6-5 and TRBJ2-5; 9 bases line up with TRBD2. Trimming cost V 4 bases and J 3 bases; bases outside gene matches: 3. The germline CDR1 and CDR2 sequences are MNHEY and SVGAGI. This CDR3 spans 14 amino acids. The CDR3 region has the DNA TGTGCCAGCAGTTCGAGACTAGCGGAAGAGACCCAGTACTTC. Translated: CASSSRLAEETQYF.

Concerning this clone: This sample includes further DNA sequences coding for the same CDR3. The rearrangement joins TRBV30 to TRBJ1-3, with D uncertain. This CDR3 spans 14 amino acids. From germline, CDR1 is GTSNPN and CDR2 SVGIG (reference sequence). Deletions cut 3 bases from V and 2 bases from J, with 11 bases between. CDR3 protein: CAWRAPGTGNTIYF. Here the CDR3 DNA reads TGTGCCTGGAGGGCTCCGGGAACTGGAAACACCATATATTTT.